The rows below give T cell receptor beta chains drawn from one sample of a study of cytomegalovirus exposure and HLA in healthy donors. Sequenced by immunoSEQ multiplex PCR; TCRdb stores in-frame clones only, minus some. The sample includes around 100,000 clones, around two thirds seen only once; the top ten take over 3.5%. The sequenced sample consisted of PBMCs. Every receptor here comes from a man aged 25-45 years in good health and CMV-seropositive. CDR3s include the opening cysteine and the closing phenylalanine or tryptophan. The D gene is left open where the match is weak. The size field is filled for only some rows; it gives once, few, many or a size class.

d_call clone_size j_call v_call cdr3_aa cdr3_nt
- - TRBJ2-1 TRBV10-3 CAIRGAGALLGEQFF TGTGCCATCAGGGGCGCGGGGGCTCTTCTAGGTGAGCAGTTCTTC
- - TRBJ2-2 TRBV5-1 CASSPEGRSTGELFF TGCGCCAGCAGTCCGGAGGGCCGGTCCACCGGGGAGCTGTTTTTT
TRBD1 - TRBJ2-7 TRBV12-5 CASDSSGTGSEQYF TGTGCTAGTGATTCATCCGGGACAGGAAGCGAGCAGTACTTC
TRBD1 few TRBJ1-3 TRBV7-2 CASSLKTGGNTIYF TGTGCCAGCAGCCTAAAGACAGGGGGAAACACCATATATTTT
TRBD1 - TRBJ2-1 TRBV19 CASSKTGGSYNEQFF TGTGCCAGTAGTAAAACAGGGGGCTCCTACAATGAGCAGTTCTTC
TRBD2 - TRBJ2-7 TRBV7-2 CASSANSGGAGEQYF TGTGCCAGCAGCGCCAATAGCGGGGGGGCCGGGGAGCAGTACTTC
- - TRBJ2-3 TRBV6-5 CASVSGTDTQYF TGTGCCAGCGTTTCGGGGACAGATACGCAGTATTTT
TRBD1 few TRBJ1-6 TRBV11-3 CASSLGQGNSPLHF TGTGCCAGCAGCCTGGGACAGGGGAATTCACCCCTCCACTTT
- once TRBJ1-5 TRBV4-1 CASSQGRGWGPQHF TGCGCCAGCAGCCAAGGAAGGGGGTGGGGGCCCCAGCATTTT
- - TRBJ1-1 TRBV2 CASSSDRNTEAFF TGTGCCAGCAGTTCAGACAGAAACACTGAAGCTTTCTTT
TRBD1 - TRBJ1-4 TRBV2 CASSVGTGIEKLFF TGTGCCAGCAGTGTGGGGACAGGGATTGAAAAACTGTTTTTT
- - TRBJ2-7 TRBV6-5 CASRRGSSYEQYF TGTGCCAGCAGAAGGGGTAGCTCCTACGAGCAGTACTTC
- - TRBJ1-1 TRBV21-1 CASSYSGVEGTEAFF TGTGCCAGCAGCTACTCAGGAGTGGAGGGCACTGAAGCTTTCTTT
TRBD2 - TRBJ2-1 TRBV7-2 CASSETGGGEQFF TGTGCCAGCAGCGAGACGGGAGGAGGTGAGCAGTTCTTC
TRBD1 once TRBJ1-2 TRBV15 CATSRGTGGPGLGYTF TGTGCCACTAGCCGGGGGACAGGGGGACCCGGTTTAGGCTACACCTTC
- - TRBJ1-1 TRBV4-2 CASSQDWQNTEAFF TGTGCCAGCAGCCAAGATTGGCAGAACACTGAAGCTTTCTTT
TRBD1 few TRBJ2-2 TRBV19 CASSPTGYTGELFF TGTGCCAGTAGCCCGACAGGGTACACCGGGGAGCTGTTTTTT
- - TRBJ2-5 TRBV5-1 CASSILTGQETQYF TGCGCCAGCAGCATCCTGACAGGTCAAGAGACCCAGTACTTC
- - TRBJ1-2 TRBV7-8 CASSLGSVSYGYTF TGTGCCAGCAGCTTAGGCTCAGTTTCTTATGGCTACACCTTC
TRBD1 - TRBJ1-4 TRBV5-1 CASRTGVQLIEKLFF TGCGCCAGCAGAACAGGGGTGCAACTAATCGAAAAACTGTTTTTT
- - TRBJ1-5 TRBV5-1 CASRPHGTGRGNQPQHF TGCGCCAGCAGGCCGCATGGAACAGGGCGAGGCAATCAGCCCCAGCATTTT
TRBD1 few TRBJ2-6 TRBV19 CASGSQGAGANVLTF TGTGCCAGTGGAAGTCAGGGGGCTGGGGCCAACGTCCTGACTTTC
- - TRBJ2-1 TRBV6-5 CASSYWQANEQFF TGTGCCAGCAGTTACTGGCAGGCCAATGAGCAGTTCTTC
- - TRBJ1-4 TRBV11-3 CASSLSGKLFF TGTGCCAGCAGCTTATCAGGAAAACTGTTTTTT
TRBD1 - TRBJ1-2 TRBV28 CASSRGTGVSYGYTF TGTGCCAGCAGTAGGGGAACAGGGGTTTCCTACGGCTACACCTTC
- - TRBJ2-7 TRBV6-1 CASAAPGQGTYEQYF TGTGCCAGCGCGGCCCCTGGGCAGGGGACCTACGAGCAGTACTTC
- - TRBJ1-5 TRBV10-1 CASSPRQNNQPQHF TGCGCCAGCAGTCCCCGACAGAACAATCAGCCCCAGCATTTT
- - TRBJ2-5 TRBV5-6 CASSPMGGAGARETQYF TGTGCCAGCAGCCCAATGGGTGGGGCAGGGGCGCGGGAGACCCAGTACTTC
- - TRBJ1-3 TRBV14 CASSLFTGAGNTIYF TGTGCCAGCAGCCTATTCACGGGAGCTGGAAACACCATATATTTT
TRBD1 few TRBJ2-3 TRBV27 CASRGTGADTQYF TGTGCCAGCAGGGGGACAGGGGCAGATACGCAGTATTTT
- - TRBJ2-1 TRBV29-1 CSVVLYLEQFF TGCAGCGTTGTACTATACCTTGAGCAGTTCTTC
- - TRBJ1-4 TRBV11-2 CASSRTVNEKLFF TGTGCCAGCAGCCGGACAGTTAATGAAAAACTGTTTTTT
TRBD2 - TRBJ2-7 TRBV7-9 CASSLSGGVYEQYF TGTGCCAGCAGCCTTAGCGGGGGTGTCTACGAGCAGTACTTC
TRBD1 - TRBJ1-2 TRBV18 CASSPQGANGYTF TGTGCCAGCTCACCACAGGGGGCTAATGGCTACACCTTC
- - TRBJ2-3 TRBV4-2 CASSQTSGGGTDTQYF TGTGCCAGCAGCCAAACCAGTGGCGGGGGCACAGATACGCAGTATTTT
TRBD2 - TRBJ2-5 TRBV5-4 CASSTKAGGVETQYF TGTGCCAGCAGCACCAAAGCGGGAGGGGTGGAGACCCAGTACTTC
- - TRBJ1-1 TRBV5-1 CASSQDGVMNTEAFF TGCGCCAGCAGCCAAGACGGGGTAATGAACACTGAAGCTTTCTTT
- - TRBJ2-2 TRBV5-4 CASSLGGGQNTGELFF TGTGCCAGCAGCTTAGGCGGGGGCCAGAACACCGGGGAGCTGTTTTTT
TRBD1 - TRBJ2-3 TRBV19 CASSNRQGGYTQYF TGTGCCAGTAGTAACCGACAGGGTGGCTATACGCAGTATTTT
- - TRBJ2-7 TRBV2 CASSPTGYEQYF TGTGCCAGCAGTCCGACAGGTTACGAGCAGTACTTC
- few TRBJ2-1 TRBV6-5 CASSELGAAQFF TGTGCCAGCAGTGAATTGGGAGCGGCGCAGTTCTTC
- - TRBJ1-2 TRBV5-5 CASSPWGGEGYTF TGTGCCAGCAGCCCGTGGGGGGGCGAGGGCTACACCTTC